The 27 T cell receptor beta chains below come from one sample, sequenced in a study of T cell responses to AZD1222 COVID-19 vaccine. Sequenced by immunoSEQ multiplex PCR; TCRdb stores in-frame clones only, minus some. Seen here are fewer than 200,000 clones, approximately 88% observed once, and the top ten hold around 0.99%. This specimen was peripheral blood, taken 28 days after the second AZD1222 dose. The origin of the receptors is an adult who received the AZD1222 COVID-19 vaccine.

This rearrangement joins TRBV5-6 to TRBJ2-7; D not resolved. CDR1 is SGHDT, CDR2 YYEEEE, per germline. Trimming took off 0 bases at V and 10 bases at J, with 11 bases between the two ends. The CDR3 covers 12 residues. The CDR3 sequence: CASSLANARQYF. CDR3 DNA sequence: TGTGCCAGCAGCTTGGCCAATGCCCGTCAGTACTTC.

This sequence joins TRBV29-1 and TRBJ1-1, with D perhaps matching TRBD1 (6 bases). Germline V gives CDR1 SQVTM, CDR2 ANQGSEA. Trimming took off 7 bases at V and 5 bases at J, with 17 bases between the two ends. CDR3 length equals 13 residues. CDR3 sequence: CSGGSRGGTEAFF. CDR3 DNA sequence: TGCAGCGGGGGCTCCAGGGGTGGGACTGAAGCTTTCTTT.

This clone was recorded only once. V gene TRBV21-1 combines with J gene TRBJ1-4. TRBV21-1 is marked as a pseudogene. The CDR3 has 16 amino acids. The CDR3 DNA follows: TGTGCCAGCAGCAAGGACGAACTTCGACCAGAAGAAAAACTGTTTTTT. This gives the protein CASSKDELRPEEKLFF.

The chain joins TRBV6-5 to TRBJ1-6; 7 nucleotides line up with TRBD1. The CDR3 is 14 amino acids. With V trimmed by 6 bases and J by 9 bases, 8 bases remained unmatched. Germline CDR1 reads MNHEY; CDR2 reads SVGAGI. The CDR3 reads CASRYRGPSSPLHF. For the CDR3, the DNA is TGTGCCAGCAGGTACAGGGGCCCCAGTTCACCCCTCCACTTT.

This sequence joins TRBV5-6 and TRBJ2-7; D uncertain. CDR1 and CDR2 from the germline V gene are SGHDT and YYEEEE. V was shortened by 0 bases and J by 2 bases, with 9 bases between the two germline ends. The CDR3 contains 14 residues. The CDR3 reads CASSLEHSPYEQYF. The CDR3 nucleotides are TGTGCCAGCAGCTTGGAGCACAGCCCCTACGAGCAGTACTTC.

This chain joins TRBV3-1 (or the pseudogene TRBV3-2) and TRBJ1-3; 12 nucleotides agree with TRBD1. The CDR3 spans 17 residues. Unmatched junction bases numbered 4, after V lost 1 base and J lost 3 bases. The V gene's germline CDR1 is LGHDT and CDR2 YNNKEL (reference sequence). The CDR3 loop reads CASSQGGQGALGNTIYF. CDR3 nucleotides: TGTGCCAGCAGCCAAGGGGGACAGGGGGCTCTTGGAAACACCATATATTTT.

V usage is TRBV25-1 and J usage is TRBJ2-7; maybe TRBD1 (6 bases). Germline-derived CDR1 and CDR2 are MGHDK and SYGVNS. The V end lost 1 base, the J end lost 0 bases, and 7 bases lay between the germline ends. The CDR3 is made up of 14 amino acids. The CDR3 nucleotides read TGTGCCAGCAGTGAATTAGGGGGCTCCTACGAGCAGTACTTC. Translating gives CASSELGGSYEQYF.

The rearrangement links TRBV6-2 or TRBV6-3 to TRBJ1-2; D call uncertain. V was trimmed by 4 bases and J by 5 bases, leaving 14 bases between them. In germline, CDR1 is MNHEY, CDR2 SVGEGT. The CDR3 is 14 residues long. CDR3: CASSLRSASYGYTF. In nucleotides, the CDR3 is TGTGCCAGCAGTTTGCGGTCTGCCTCGTATGGCTACACCTTC.

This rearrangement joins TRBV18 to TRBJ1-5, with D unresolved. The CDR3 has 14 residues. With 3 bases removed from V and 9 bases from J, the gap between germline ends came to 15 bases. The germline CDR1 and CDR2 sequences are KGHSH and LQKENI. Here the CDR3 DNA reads TGTGCCAGCTCACCGAGTGGGGTCATTTGGCCCCAGCATTTT. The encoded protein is CASSPSGVIWPQHF.

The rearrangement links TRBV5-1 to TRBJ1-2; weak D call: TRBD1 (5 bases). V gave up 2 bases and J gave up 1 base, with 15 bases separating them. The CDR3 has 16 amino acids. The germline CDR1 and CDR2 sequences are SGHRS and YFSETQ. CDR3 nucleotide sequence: TGCGCCAGCAGCTTTTCTTCTCCGAGGGGTAACTATGGCTACACCTTC. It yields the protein CASSFSSPRGNYGYTF.

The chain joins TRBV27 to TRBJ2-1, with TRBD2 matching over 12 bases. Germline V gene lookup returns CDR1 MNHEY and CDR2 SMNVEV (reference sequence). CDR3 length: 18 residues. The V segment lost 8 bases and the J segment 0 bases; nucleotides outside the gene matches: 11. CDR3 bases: TGTGCCAGCTCGGGGGGACTAGCGGGTCCGAGCTCCTACAATGAGCAGTTCTTC. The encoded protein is CASSGGLAGPSSYNEQFF.

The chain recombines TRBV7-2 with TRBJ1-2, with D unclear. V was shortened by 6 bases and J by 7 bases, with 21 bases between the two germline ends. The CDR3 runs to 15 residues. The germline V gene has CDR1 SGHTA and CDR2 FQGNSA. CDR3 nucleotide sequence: TGTGCCAGCAGTCCTCTTTCAGGTGGTGGGTCTGGCTACACCTTC. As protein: CASSPLSGGGSGYTF.

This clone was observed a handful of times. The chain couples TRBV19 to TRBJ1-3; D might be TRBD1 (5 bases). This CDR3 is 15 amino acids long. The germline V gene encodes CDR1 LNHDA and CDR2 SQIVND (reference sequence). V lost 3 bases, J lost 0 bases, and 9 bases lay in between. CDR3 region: CASSIDSRSGNTIYF. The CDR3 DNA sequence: TGTGCCAGTAGTATCGACAGCCGCTCTGGAAACACCATATATTTT.

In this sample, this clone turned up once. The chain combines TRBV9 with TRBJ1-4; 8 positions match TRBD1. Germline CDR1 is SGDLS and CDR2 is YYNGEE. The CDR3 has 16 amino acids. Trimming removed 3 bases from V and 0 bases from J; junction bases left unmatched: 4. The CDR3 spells CASSEDRDSTNEKLFF. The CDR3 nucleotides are TGTGCCAGCAGCGAGGACAGGGACTCAACTAATGAAAAACTGTTTTTT. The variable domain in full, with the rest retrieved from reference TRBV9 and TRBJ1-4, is DSGVTQTPKHLITATGQRVTLRCSPRSGDLSVYWYQQSLDQGLQFLIQYYNGEERAKGNILERFSAQQFPDLHSELNLSSLELGDSALYFCASSEDRDSTNEKLFFGSGTQLSVL.

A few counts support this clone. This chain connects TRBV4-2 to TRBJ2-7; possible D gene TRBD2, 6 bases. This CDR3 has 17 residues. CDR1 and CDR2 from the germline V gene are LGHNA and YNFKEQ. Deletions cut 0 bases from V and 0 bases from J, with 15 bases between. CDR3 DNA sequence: TGTGCCAGCAGCCAAGATCCCCCAGAGGAGGGCTCCTACGAGCAGTACTTC. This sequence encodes CASSQDPPEEGSYEQYF.

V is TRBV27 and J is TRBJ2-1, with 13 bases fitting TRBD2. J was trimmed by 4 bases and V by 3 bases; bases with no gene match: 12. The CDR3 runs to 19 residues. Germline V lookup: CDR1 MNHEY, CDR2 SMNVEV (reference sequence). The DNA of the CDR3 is TGTGCCAGCAGTTTCCCTCCATCGACTAGCGGGGGGCATTACAATGAGCAGTTCTTC. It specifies CASSFPPSTSGGHYNEQFF.

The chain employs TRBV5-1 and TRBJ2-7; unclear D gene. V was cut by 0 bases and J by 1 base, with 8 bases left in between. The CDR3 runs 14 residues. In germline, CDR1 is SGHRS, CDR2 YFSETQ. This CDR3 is CASSLDGPSYEQYF. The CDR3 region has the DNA TGCGCCAGCAGCTTGGACGGACCATCCTACGAGCAGTACTTC.

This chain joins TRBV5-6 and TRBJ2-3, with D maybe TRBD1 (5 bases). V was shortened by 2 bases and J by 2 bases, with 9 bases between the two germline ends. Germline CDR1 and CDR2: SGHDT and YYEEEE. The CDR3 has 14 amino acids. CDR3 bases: TGTGCCAGCAGCTTAGGGGTTCTCACAGATACGCAGTATTTT. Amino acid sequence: CASSLGVLTDTQYF. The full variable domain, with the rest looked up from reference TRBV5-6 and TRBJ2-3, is DAGVTQSPTHLIKTRGQQVTLRCSPKSGHDTVSWYQQALGQGPQFIFQYYEEEERQRGNFPDRFSGHQFPNYSSELNVNALLLGDSALYLCASSLGVLTDTQYFGPGTRLTVL.

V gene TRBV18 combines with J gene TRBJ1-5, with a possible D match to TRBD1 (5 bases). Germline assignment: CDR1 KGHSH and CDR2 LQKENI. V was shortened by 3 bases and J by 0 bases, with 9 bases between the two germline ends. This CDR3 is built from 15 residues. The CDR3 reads CASSPDRNSNQPQHF. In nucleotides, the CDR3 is TGTGCCAGCTCACCTGACAGAAATAGCAATCAGCCCCAGCATTTT. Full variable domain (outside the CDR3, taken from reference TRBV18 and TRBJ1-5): NAGVMQNPRHLVRRRGQEARLRCSPMKGHSHVYWYRQLPEEGLKFMVYLQKENIIDESGMPKERFSAEFPKEGPSILRIQQVVRGDSAAYFCASSPDRNSNQPQHFGDGTRLSIL.

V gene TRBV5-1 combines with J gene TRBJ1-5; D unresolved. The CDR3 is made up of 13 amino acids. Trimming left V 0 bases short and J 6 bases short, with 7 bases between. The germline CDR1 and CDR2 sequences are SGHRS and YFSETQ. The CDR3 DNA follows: TGCGCCAGCAGCTTGGTTGGAAGTCAGCCCCAGCATTTT. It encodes CASSLVGSQPQHF.

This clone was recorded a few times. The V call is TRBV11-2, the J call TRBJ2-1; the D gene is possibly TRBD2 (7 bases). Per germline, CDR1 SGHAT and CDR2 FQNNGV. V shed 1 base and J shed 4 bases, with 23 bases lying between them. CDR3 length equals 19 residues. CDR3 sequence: CASSLVGGPNVRLYNEQFF. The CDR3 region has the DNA TGTGCCAGCAGCTTAGTGGGGGGGCCTAACGTCCGCCTATACAATGAGCAGTTCTTC.

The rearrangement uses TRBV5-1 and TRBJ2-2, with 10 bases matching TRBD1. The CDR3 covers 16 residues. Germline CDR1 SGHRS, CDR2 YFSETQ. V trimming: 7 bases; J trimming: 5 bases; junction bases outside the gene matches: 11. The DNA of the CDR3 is TGCGCCAGCCGAAGATCCGGGACAGGGGTAACCGGGGAGCTGTTTTTT. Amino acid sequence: CASRRSGTGVTGELFF.

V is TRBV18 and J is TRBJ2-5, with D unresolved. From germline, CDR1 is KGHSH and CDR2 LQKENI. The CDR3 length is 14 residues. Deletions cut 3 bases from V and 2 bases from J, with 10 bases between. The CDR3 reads CASSPESLQETQYF. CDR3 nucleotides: TGTGCCAGCTCACCGGAGAGTCTACAAGAGACCCAGTACTTC.

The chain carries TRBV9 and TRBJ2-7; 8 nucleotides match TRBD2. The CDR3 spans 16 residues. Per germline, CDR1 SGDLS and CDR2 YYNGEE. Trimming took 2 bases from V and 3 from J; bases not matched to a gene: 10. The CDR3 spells CASSVGDRGGRYEQYF. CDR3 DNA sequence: TGTGCCAGCAGCGTCGGTGATCGGGGGGGCCGCTACGAGCAGTACTTC.

The CDR3 DNA is TGTGCCAGCAGCTTAGTTTATGGCTACACCTTC. Its protein is CASSLVYGYTF. This chain uses TRBV7-2 with TRBJ1-2; D is unclear. Germline lookup yields CDR1 SGHTA and CDR2 FQGNSA. V was cut by 1 base and J by 5 bases, with 2 bases left in between. This CDR3 has 11 residues.

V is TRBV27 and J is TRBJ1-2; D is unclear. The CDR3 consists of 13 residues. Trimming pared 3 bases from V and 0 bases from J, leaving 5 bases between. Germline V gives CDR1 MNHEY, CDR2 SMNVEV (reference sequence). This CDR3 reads CASSFAPNYGYTF. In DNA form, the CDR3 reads TGTGCCAGCAGTTTCGCACCTAACTATGGCTACACCTTC.

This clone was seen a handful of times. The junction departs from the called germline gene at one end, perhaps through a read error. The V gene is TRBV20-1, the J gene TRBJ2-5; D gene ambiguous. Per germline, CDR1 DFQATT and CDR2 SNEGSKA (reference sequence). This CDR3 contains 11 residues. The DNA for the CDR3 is TGCAGTGCCCCCATGAGAGAGGCCCAGTACTTC. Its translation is CSAPMREAQYF.